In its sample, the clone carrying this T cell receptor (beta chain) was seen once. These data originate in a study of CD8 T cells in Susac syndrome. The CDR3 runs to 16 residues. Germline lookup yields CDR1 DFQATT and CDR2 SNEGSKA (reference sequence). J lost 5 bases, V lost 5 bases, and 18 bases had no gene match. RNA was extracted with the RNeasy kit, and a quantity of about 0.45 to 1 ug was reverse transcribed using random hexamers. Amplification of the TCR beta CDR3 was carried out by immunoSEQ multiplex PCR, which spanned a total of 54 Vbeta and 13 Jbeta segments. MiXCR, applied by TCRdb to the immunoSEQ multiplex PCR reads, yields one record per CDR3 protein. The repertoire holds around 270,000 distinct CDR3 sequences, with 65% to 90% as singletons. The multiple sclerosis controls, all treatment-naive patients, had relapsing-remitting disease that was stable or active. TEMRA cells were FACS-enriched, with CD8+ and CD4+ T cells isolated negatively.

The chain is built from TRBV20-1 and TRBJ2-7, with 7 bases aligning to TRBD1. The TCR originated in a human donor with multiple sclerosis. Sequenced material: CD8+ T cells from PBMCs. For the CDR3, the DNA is TGCAGTGCTTTACCGTCCCGACAGGGCCCCTTTGACGAGCAGTACTTC. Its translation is CSALPSRQGPFDEQYF.